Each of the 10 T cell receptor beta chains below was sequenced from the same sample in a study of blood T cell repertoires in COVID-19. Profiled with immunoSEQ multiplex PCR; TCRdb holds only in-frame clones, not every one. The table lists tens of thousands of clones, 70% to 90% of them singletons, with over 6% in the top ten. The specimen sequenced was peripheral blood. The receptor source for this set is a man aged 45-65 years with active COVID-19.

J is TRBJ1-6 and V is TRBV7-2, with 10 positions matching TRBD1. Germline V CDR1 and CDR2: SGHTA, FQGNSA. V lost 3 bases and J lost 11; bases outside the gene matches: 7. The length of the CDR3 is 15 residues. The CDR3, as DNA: TGTGCCAGCAGCTTGACAGGGGGCTCCGTAACACCCCTCCACTTT. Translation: CASSLTGGSVTPLHF.

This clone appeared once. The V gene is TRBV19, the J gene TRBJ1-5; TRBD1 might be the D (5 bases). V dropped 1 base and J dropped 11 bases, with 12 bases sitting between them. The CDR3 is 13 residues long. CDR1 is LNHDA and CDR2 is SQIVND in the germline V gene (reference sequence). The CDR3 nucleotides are TGTGCCAGTAGTATAGTTCAGGGAAGGGCCCAGCATTTT. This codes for CASSIVQGRAQHF.

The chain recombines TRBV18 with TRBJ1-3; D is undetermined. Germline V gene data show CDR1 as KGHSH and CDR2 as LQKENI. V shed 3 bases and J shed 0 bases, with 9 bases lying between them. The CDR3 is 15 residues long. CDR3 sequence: CASSPQQSSGNTIYF. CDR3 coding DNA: TGTGCCAGCTCACCGCAACAGAGCTCTGGAAACACCATATATTTT.

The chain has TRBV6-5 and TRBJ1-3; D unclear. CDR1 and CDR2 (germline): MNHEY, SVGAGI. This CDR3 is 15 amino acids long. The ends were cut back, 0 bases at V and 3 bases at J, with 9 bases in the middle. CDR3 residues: CASSYSFQVGNTIYF. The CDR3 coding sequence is TGTGCCAGCAGTTACTCGTTCCAGGTTGGAAACACCATATATTTT.

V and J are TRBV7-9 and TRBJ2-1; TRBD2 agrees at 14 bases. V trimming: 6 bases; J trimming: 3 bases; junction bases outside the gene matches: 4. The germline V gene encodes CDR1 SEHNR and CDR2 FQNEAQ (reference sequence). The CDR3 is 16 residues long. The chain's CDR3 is CASRLGLAGVYNEQFF. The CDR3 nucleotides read TGTGCCAGCAGATTGGGACTAGCGGGAGTCTACAATGAGCAGTTCTTC.

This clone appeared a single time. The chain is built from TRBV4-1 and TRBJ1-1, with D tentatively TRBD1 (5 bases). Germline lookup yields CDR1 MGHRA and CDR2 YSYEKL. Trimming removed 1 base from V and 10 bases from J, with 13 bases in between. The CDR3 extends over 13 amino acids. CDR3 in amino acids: CASSQARRGIAFF. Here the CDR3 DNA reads TGCGCCAGCAGCCAAGCACGACGGGGGATAGCTTTCTTT.

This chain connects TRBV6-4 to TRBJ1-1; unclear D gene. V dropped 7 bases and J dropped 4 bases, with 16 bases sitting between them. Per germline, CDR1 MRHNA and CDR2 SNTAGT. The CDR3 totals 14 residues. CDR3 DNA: TGTGCCAGCAAGACCCTGGCGGAGGCCACTGAAGCTTTCTTT. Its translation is CASKTLAEATEAFF.

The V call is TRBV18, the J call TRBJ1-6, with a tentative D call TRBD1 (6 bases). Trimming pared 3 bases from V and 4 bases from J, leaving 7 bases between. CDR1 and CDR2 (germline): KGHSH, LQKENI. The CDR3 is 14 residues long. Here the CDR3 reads CASSPDRYNSPLHF. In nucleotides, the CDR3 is TGTGCCAGCTCACCGGACAGATATAATTCACCCCTCCACTTT.

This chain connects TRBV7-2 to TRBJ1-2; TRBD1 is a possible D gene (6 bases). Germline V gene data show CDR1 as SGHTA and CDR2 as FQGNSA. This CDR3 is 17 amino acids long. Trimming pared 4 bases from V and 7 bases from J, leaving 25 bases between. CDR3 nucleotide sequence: TGTGCCAGCAGCTCGATTAGAGTTATTGCAGGGGTTGGTGGCTACACCTTC. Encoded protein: CASSSIRVIAGVGGYTF. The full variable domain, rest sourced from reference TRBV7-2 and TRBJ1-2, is GAGVSQSPSNKVTEKGKDVELRCDPISGHTALYWYRQSLGQGLEFLIYFQGNSAPDKSGLPSDRFSAERTGGSVSTLTIQRTQQEDSAVYLCASSSIRVIAGVGGYTFGSGTRLTVV.

This CDR3 is CASSLQGKNTEAFF. The CDR3, as DNA: TGTGCCAGCAGTTTACAGGGGAAGAACACTGAAGCTTTCTTT. V gene TRBV27 combines with J gene TRBJ1-1, with a weak D call TRBD1 (6 bases). From germline, CDR1 is MNHEY and CDR2 SMNVEV (reference sequence). The CDR3 runs 14 residues. Trimming left V 2 bases short and J 1 base short, with 8 bases between.